The T cell receptor (beta chain) described here comes from a study of blood T cell repertoires in COVID-19 (dated by TCRdb to the early 2020s). General notes on the study: Samples from collaborators originated in the United States, Italy and Spain and spanned both the acute and convalescent phases of COVID-19. The prospective study material was composed of cDNA or gDNA derived from T cells, B-cell-depleted T cells, or PBMCs. Deeply sampled blood TCRbeta repertoires from subjects exposed to, actively infected with, or recovered from COVID-19 were included in the dataset. The repertoires were released in a freely available public database meant as a resource for research on the immune response to SARS-CoV-2. Samples came from the ongoing ImmuneRACE study (first 160 participants) plus 1,254 subjects from 6 global collaborators. Sample metadata almost always included a de-identified subject ID, COVID-19 status, age in years and sex. Where HLA class I and class II types were available, the types were taken from metadata supplied by the sample provider, not from assay-based typing.

Collaborating institutions collected whole blood in K2EDTA tubes following their own protocols. For TCRbeta analysis, collaborators shipped samples in one of three forms: frozen whole blood, isolated PBMCs, or DNA extracted from either of those sample types. The immunoSEQ Assay, a bias-controlled multiplex PCR, was used to amplify TCRbeta CDR3 regions from genomic DNA. The study's own analysis went as follows. The number of nucleated cells in each sample was estimated by amplification of reference gene primers within the assay. To quantify the absolute abundance of each unique TCRbeta CDR3 rearrangement, sequence reads were collapsed and filtered. For each sample, productive Simpson clonality was calculated as the square root of Simpson's diversity index over productive rearrangements. TCRdb provides this immuneACCESS table in a form limited to in-frame rearrangements. Some clones are lacking; in checked studies, under half of them reflect an unresolved V gene, and why the rest are absent is not known. V, J and clone size derive from that table, while D and trimming were established from the DNA sequence. In this sample the table shows some 210,000 clones, around 80% of which occur a single time. Clones ranked in the top ten supply more than 10% of the sample.

Comment on this clone: Its antigen has not been determined. It has no much larger one-base neighbor in the sample; base qualities were not kept.

Overall study results and their limits: The quantity of clinical and demographic metadata differed by source and by participant and was supplied without curation.

CDR3 length: 20 amino acids, cysteine to phenylalanine. The kept DNA is CDR3 alone, 60 bases in frame from the first base. The chain employs TRBV21-1 and TRBJ2-7; TRBD2, as called in the table, went unchecked against the DNA. TRBV21-1 counts as a pseudogene. Sequencing was carried out using peripheral blood. This sequence originates from a woman in her 40s with acute or convalescent COVID-19. CDR3 region: CASSKERGLAGVRVNSEQYF. The bases are TGTGCCAGCAGCAAAGAACGAGGACTAGCGGGAGTAAGGGTTAATAGCGAGCAGTACTTC.